The TCR beta chain described here comes from a study of blood T cell repertoires in COVID-19. Clinical histories supplied by participants themselves formed the basis of cohort assignment. Using immunoSEQ multiplex PCR, the repertoire was profiled, and TCRdb retains in-frame clones only, with some absent. The sample contains hundreds of thousands of clones, approximately 80% of which appear only once. V dropped 0 bases and J dropped 7 bases, with 16 bases sitting between them. Germline-derived CDR1 and CDR2 are WNHNN and SYGVQD (reference sequence). CDR3 length: 16 amino acids. Sequences were obtained from PBMCs or T cells enriched from blood (not recorded which). The chain combines TRBV10-1 with TRBJ2-1, with D perhaps matching TRBD1 (7 bases). This TCR was sampled from a man aged 40-49 years who had been exposed to COVID-19. CDR3 protein: CASSESPSGGMNEQFF. DNA of the CDR3: TGCGCCAGCAGTGAGTCGCCCTCAGGGGGGATGAATGAGCAGTTCTTC.